A selection of T cell receptor beta chains follows, all from one sample in a study of blood T cells in healthy people across ages. TCRdb processed the 5' RACE reads anew with MiXCR; each CDR3 protein has one entry. The repertoire holds 1.8 million or so distinct CDR3 sequences, with around 40% as singletons. Input material: blood. These receptors came from a human donor in good health. Each CDR3 is given with its conserved first and last residue. A D gene is named only where the DNA matches it firmly. The size of a clone is reported for some rows only, either as once, few or many, or as a class for expanded clones.

d_call j_call v_call clone_size cdr3_aa cdr3_nt
TRBD1 TRBJ1-1 TRBV12-3/TRBV12-4 NA CASSFGITGVNTEAFF TGTGCCAGCAGTTTCGGGATTACAGGGGTGAACACTGAAGCTTTCTTT
NA TRBJ2-7 TRBV20-1 few CSASDPYEQYF TGCAGTGCTAGTGACCCATACGAGCAGTACTTC
NA TRBJ1-6 TRBV3-1 few CASSPPEWLSSYNSPLHF TGTGCCAGCAGCCCCCCCGAATGGCTGAGCTCCTATAATTCACCCCTCCACTTT
NA TRBJ2-1 TRBV3-1 NA CASSQPAGWGLRSEQFF TGTGCCAGCAGCCAGCCGGCGGGATGGGGACTGCGGAGTGAGCAGTTCTTC
NA TRBJ2-1 TRBV7-2 many CASSLAGAGEQFF TGTGCCAGCAGCTTAGCAGGGGCCGGTGAGCAGTTCTTC
NA TRBJ1-5 TRBV12-3/TRBV12-4 few CASSLTVDSNQPQHF TGTGCCAGCAGTTTAACAGTCGACTCCAATCAGCCCCAGCATTTT
NA TRBJ2-1 TRBV15 few CATSPATGSGVEQFF TGTGCCACCAGCCCGGCGACGGGGTCTGGCGTAGAGCAGTTCTTC
NA TRBJ1-2 TRBV6-9 few CASSYCTNRGSSFCGYTF TGTGCCAGCAGTTATTGTACTAACCGGGGGTCGAGCTTTTGTGGCTACACCTTC
NA TRBJ1-1 TRBV30 NA CAWSVAESTEAFF TGTGCCTGGAGTGTAGCGGAGAGCACTGAAGCTTTCTTT
TRBD2 TRBJ2-7 TRBV27 NA CASSTSGGLREQYF TGTGCCAGCAGTACTAGCGGGGGTCTCAGGGAGCAGTACTTC
TRBD1 TRBJ2-4 TRBV6-1 few CASSPRDSASLAKNIQYF TGTGCCAGCAGCCCAAGGGACAGCGCCTCACTAGCCAAAAACATTCAGTACTTC
NA TRBJ1-2 TRBV7-2 few CASSARDGANYGYTF TGTGCCAGCAGCGCCCGGGACGGAGCTAACTATGGCTACACCTTC
NA TRBJ1-4 TRBV2 NA CASSDLQGANEKLFF TGTGCCAGCAGCGACTTACAGGGCGCTAATGAAAAACTGTTTTTT